A selection of T cell receptor beta chains follows, all from one sample in a study of tumor and adjacent non-tumor tissue in lung cancer. MiXCR, run by TCRdb on the multiplex PCR reads, gives a single entry per CDR3 protein. The table shows tens of thousands of distinct CDR3 sequences, with about two thirds occurring only once. The sequencing input was lung tumor tissue. These receptors were taken from a woman aged 65 to 85 with non-small cell lung cancer. CDR3s include the opening cysteine and the closing phenylalanine or tryptophan. D genes are given only for firm matches. Clone size is given for some rows only: seen once, a few or many times, or a class if the clone is expanded.

j_gene,v_gene,abundance,d_gene,CDR3nt,CDR3aa
TRBJ2-1,TRBV4-1,once,-,TGCGCAAGCAGCCACTACCGGGACCCCATGGTCAATGAGCAGTTATTC,CASSHYRDPMVNEQLF
TRBJ1-1,TRBV11-1,-,-,TGTGCCAGCAACTTAGCGGTTAACACTGAAGCTTTCTTT,CASNLAVNTEAFF
TRBJ2-1,TRBV28,-,-,TGTGCCAGGAGAGGTAGCGGTACCTTCAGCCCCAATGAGCAGTTTTTC,CARRGSGTFSPNEQFF
TRBJ1-5,TRBV20-1,-,-,TGCAGTGCTAGAGATCGTATAGGAGGCAATCAGCCCCAGCATTTT,CSARDRIGGNQPQHF
TRBJ1-3,TRBV11-2,-,TRBD1,TGTGCCAGCAGCTCCCGGGACAGGGGGCACACTGGGGGAAACACCATATATTTT,CASSSRDRGHTGGNTIYF
TRBJ2-3,TRBV7-2,few,-,TGTGCCAGCAGCTTATCCAGCGAGGCGGCTACGCTCGATACGCAGTATTTT,CASSLSSEAATLDTQYF
TRBJ1-1,TRBV5-1,-,-,TGCGCCAGCAGCCGGGGACGGGACTGGAACACTGAAGCTTTCTTT,CASSRGRDWNTEAFF
TRBJ2-1,TRBV7-9,once,-,TGTGCCAGCAGCTTGGAGGGGGCGTGGGTGGGATTCTACAATGAGCAGTTCTTC,CASSLEGAWVGFYNEQFF
TRBJ1-1,TRBV20-1,-,-,TGCAGTGCTAGGTCTACAGGGCTCAGTGAAGCTTTCTTT,CSARSTGLSEAFF
TRBJ1-6,TRBV5-1,-,-,TGCGCCAGCAGCTTGGGAGGACAGAGTTCCTTTGGGGGGTCACCCCTCCTCTTT,CASSLGGQSSFGGSPLLF
TRBJ2-1,TRBV28,many,TRBD2,TGTGCCAGCAGCCCTCCTAGCGGGAGTTGGAATGAGCAGTTCTTC,CASSPPSGSWNEQFF
TRBJ2-1,TRBV4-1,-,-,TGCATCAGCAGTCCGACCGCCGGTGGCTACAATGAGCAGTTCTTC,CISSPTAGGYNEQFF
TRBJ2-3,TRBV29-1,-,-,TGCAGCGTTGCCCGGGAGACGGGGGTAGGTACGCAGTATTTT,CSVARETGVGTQYF
TRBJ1-2,TRBV30,many,-,TGTGCCTGGACCGTGTTCGGGCATGGCTACACCTTC,CAWTVFGHGYTF
TRBJ2-6,TRBV4-1,-,-,TGCTCCAGCAGCCAGGGGGACTGGAGCTCTGGGGCCAGCGTCCTGACTTTC,CSSSQGDWSSGASVLTF
TRBJ2-1,TRBV7-2,-,TRBD2,TGTGCCAGCAGCTTAGGCCATAGCGGGAGAGCGCCGTTCTTC,CASSLGHSGRAPFF
TRBJ2-7,TRBV5-4,many,-,TGTGCCAGCAGTATCGACCTGGGCACCGCCTTCTACGAGCAGTACTTC,CASSIDLGTAFYEQYF
TRBJ1-1,TRBV5-1,-,TRBD1,TGCGCCAGCACGTCCGGGACAGTGAACACTGAAGCTTTCTTT,CASTSGTVNTEAFF
TRBJ2-7,TRBV6-1,-,-,TGCGCCAGCAGTGAAAACACGATCGGGCAGTACTTC,CASSENTIGQYF
TRBJ2-4,TRBV5-4,-,-,TGTACCGGCAGCTTGGAGGGTGGGGGTAGGGAGAAAAACATTCAGTACTTC,CTGSLEGGGREKNIQYF